This T cell receptor beta chain was obtained from a study of blood T cell repertoires in COVID-19. The Seattle patients joined while their infection was active and were tracked longitudinally afterward. Using immunoSEQ multiplex PCR, the repertoire was profiled, and TCRdb retains in-frame clones only, with some absent. Among some 250,000 clones listed, around 87% were seen once. The TCR was taken from a woman aged 55-75 years with COVID-19, enrolled during active disease. The specimen sequenced was peripheral blood.

The CDR3 sequence is CASSPSGSPLFGEQFF. CDR3 in DNA: TGTGCCAGCAGTCCTAGCGGGAGTCCCCTTTTTGGGGAGCAGTTCTTC. This chain joins TRBV7-3 and TRBJ2-1; 10 bases are shared with TRBD2. Trimming removed 6 bases from V and 10 bases from J; junction bases left unmatched: 15. The CDR3 is made up of 16 amino acids. Germline assignment: CDR1 SGHTA and CDR2 FQGTGA.